One T cell receptor beta chain is described in this entry. Its matching antigen is unknown. cDNA for each sample came from eight separate reactions. TCRdb reprocessed the 5' RACE reads, keeping one entry per CDR3 protein, no DNA. The sample has 200,000 to 250,000 distinct CDR3 sequences. These data originate in a study of monozygotic twins with inflammatory bowel disease. Study-wide points: With others, IBD patients shared fewer clonotypes than healthy twins did, especially with disease activity.

The CDR3 is 16 amino acids. Germline loops: CDR1 SGDLS, CDR2 YYNGEE. Sequenced sample: blood. The genes are TRBV9 and TRBJ1-1; there is no DNA to check the TCRdb D call of TRBD1. The clonotype comes from a human donor with ulcerative colitis or Crohn's disease, or a healthy co-twin of an affected twin (not recorded which). The CDR3 sequence: CASSVERGRGDTEAFF.